By share, the clone carrying this TCR beta chain ranks as medium-sized (0.01 to 0.1%). Antigen unknown. This specimen belongs to a study of spatial heterogeneity in lung cancer. As for the study in general: Each time, sequencing found more beta-chain sequences than alpha-chain sequences. There was a strong correlation between the counts of TCR transcripts measured in tumor regions and a T cell transcriptional module score that was calculated from matched bulk RNA-seq. On average, each unique TCR and UMI combination appeared more than ten times in raw reads.

Time point specified: sample taken at primary tumor resection. Findings of the study overall: How many expanded intratumoral alpha and beta TCRs were present tracked the tumor mutation count, which was a count of nonsynonymous mutations.

Trimming removed 0 bases at V and 2 bases at J, with 10 bases between. CDR1 and CDR2 from the germline V gene are SEHNR and FQNEAQ (reference sequence). The CDR3 has 15 amino acids. Using its own MiXCR run on the 5' RACE reads, TCRdb lists one record per CDR3 protein. The sample includes around 5,000 distinct CDR3 sequences, less than 30% of them seen just once. The receptor's source is a female donor with early-stage non-small cell lung cancer. The chain links TRBV7-9 to TRBJ1-2; D may be TRBD1 (5 bases). Sequenced material: lung tumor tissue, taken at surgery. CDR3 loop: CASSLAGDANYGYTF. The CDR3, as DNA: TGTGCCAGCAGCTTAGCGGGGGACGCCAACTATGGCTACACCTTC.